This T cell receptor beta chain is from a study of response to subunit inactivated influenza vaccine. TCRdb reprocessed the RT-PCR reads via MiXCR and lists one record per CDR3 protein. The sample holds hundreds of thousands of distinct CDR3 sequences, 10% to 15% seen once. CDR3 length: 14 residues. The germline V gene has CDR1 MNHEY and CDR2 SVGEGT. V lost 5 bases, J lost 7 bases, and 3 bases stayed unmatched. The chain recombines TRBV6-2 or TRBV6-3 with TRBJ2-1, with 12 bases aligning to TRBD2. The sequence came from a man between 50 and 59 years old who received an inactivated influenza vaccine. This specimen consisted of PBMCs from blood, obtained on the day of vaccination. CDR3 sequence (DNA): TGTGCCAGCAGTCCGACTAGCGGGAGTAATGAGCAGTTCTTC. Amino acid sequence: CASSPTSGSNEQFF.